These 16 T cell receptor beta chains were sequenced from one sample in a study of T-cell reconstitution after alpha-beta-depleted transplantation in children. The TCRbeta library incorporated unique molecular identifiers. TCRdb ran MiXCR on the PCR reads and lists one entry per CDR3 protein. The top ten clones hold approximately 29% of a sample with some 440,000 distinct CDR3 sequences, 15% to 20% of them seen once. Material: PBMCs, mostly from graft donor cells, obtained 360 days after TCRalphabeta/CD19-depleted stem cell transplant. The receptors here all came from a boy under two years old who had a stem cell transplant for Wiskott-Aldrich syndrome, so the T cells may come from the graft donor.

This clonotype was seen more than once but under ten times. The rearrangement uses TRBV2 and TRBJ2-3, with unresolved D. V was pared by 5 bases and J by 4 bases, with 13 bases between. The CDR3 extends over 14 amino acids. In germline, CDR1 is SNHLY, CDR2 FYNNEI. The chain's CDR3 is CASSKPSRADTQYF. In DNA, the CDR3 is TGTGCCAGCAGTAAACCCTCTCGCGCAGATACGCAGTATTTT. The full variable domain, completed using reference TRBV2 and TRBJ2-3, is EPEVTQTPSHQVTQMGQEVILRCVPISNHLYFYWYRQILGQKVEFLVSFYNNEISEKSEIFDDQFSVERPDGSNFTLKIRSTKLEDSAMYFCASSKPSRADTQYFGPGTRLTVL.

The J gene is TRBJ2-5, the V gene TRBV12-3 or TRBV12-4, with 10 bases that match TRBD1. This CDR3 has 15 residues. J gave up 3 bases and V 5 bases, and 6 bases lay outside the gene matches. The CDR3 sequence: CASSRDRGFKETQYF. In DNA, the CDR3 is TGTGCCAGCAGTAGGGACAGGGGATTCAAAGAGACCCAGTACTTC.

A few counts support this clonotype. This chain connects TRBV6-1 to TRBJ1-2, with 8 positions matching TRBD1. The CDR3 length is 14 residues. Germline V gives CDR1 MNHNS, CDR2 SASEGT. With 6 bases clipped from V and 2 bases from J, the junction kept 5 bases outside the gene matches. The CDR3 region has the DNA TGTGCCAGCAGCGCACAGGGGGTAAACTATGGCTACACCTTC. This encodes CASSAQGVNYGYTF.

The table lists this clonotype with a few counts. This chain links TRBV21-1 with TRBJ2-2. TRBV21-1 is labeled a pseudogene. The CDR3 runs to 16 residues. DNA for the CDR3: TGTGCCAGCAGCAAAGCGGAGAGGTGGAACACCGGGGAGCTGTTTTTT. Residues: CASSKAERWNTGELFF.

The J gene is TRBJ2-1, the V gene TRBV19; 10 nucleotides line up with TRBD1. V lost 5 bases and J lost 6; bases outside the gene matches: 7. This CDR3 is 15 amino acids long. The germline V gene has CDR1 LNHDA and CDR2 SQIVND (reference sequence). The CDR3, as DNA: TGTGCCAGTAGTGGGGGACAGGGGTTCAGCAATGAGCAGTTCTTC. This translates into CASSGGQGFSNEQFF.

This chain links TRBV6-2 or TRBV6-3 with TRBJ2-7; possible D gene TRBD1, 6 bases. CDR1 is MNHEY and CDR2 is SVGEGT in the germline V gene. CDR3 length: 15 amino acids. V dropped 2 bases and J dropped 3 bases, with 14 bases sitting between them. The CDR3, as DNA: TGTGCCAGCAGTTACCTATGGACAGATCTCTACGAGCAGTACTTC. It encodes CASSYLWTDLYEQYF.

The J gene is TRBJ1-4, the V gene TRBV25-1; D ambiguous. The CDR3 sequence is 14 residues long. The V gene's germline CDR1 is MGHDK and CDR2 SYGVNS. The V end lost 4 bases, the J end lost 11 bases, and 17 bases lay between the germline ends. The CDR3 sequence: CASSVPGSSWKLFF. The CDR3 DNA reads as TGTGCCAGCAGTGTCCCCGGGTCATCCTGGAAACTGTTTTTT.

This chain connects TRBV6-1 to TRBJ2-5; D is perhaps TRBD1 (6 bases). V was clipped by 7 bases and J by 2 bases, with 17 bases between them. The CDR3 spans 15 residues. Germline V CDR1 and CDR2: MNHNS, SASEGT. CDR3 DNA: TGTGCCAGCAACCCCAGGGGCAGGAAACAAGAGACCCAGTACTTC. This encodes CASNPRGRKQETQYF.

This clonotype was recorded at least ten times. V usage is TRBV27 and J usage is TRBJ1-6; D is possibly TRBD1 (6 bases). With 7 bases removed from V and 10 bases from J, the gap between germline ends came to 11 bases. Germline CDR1 is MNHEY and CDR2 is SMNVEV (reference sequence). The CDR3 is 12 residues long. The CDR3 region has the DNA TGTGCCAGCAAGACAGGTCGGTCACCCCTCCACTTT. Protein sequence: CASKTGRSPLHF.

This chain connects TRBV5-1 to TRBJ1-3; no clear D. Germline CDR1 and CDR2: SGHRS and YFSETQ. The V and J ends lost 0 bases and 2 bases respectively, with 6 bases between them. The CDR3 is 14 amino acids. CDR3 in DNA: TGCGCCAGCAGCTTGGGGAACACTGGAAACACCATATATTTT. This encodes CASSLGNTGNTIYF.

This clonotype was counted many times. J is TRBJ2-5 and V is TRBV27; 9 bases are shared with TRBD1. The V gene end was trimmed by 3 bases and the J gene end by 4 bases; junction bases not matched to a gene: 3. The CDR3 totals 14 residues. Germline V lookup: CDR1 MNHEY, CDR2 SMNVEV (reference sequence). The CDR3 bases are TGTGCCAGCAGTTTCACAGGGGGCGTAGAGACCCAGTACTTC. Its protein product is CASSFTGGVETQYF.

This clonotype was seen more than once but under ten times. The rearrangement uses TRBV24-1 and TRBJ2-1; D is unresolved. The CDR3 consists of 15 residues. From germline, CDR1 is KGHDR and CDR2 SFDVKD. V shed 2 bases and J shed 0 bases, with 7 bases lying between them. The CDR3 sequence: CATSDSWVSYNEQFF. In DNA form, the CDR3 reads TGTGCCACCAGTGATTCTTGGGTCTCCTACAATGAGCAGTTCTTC.

The chain links TRBV11-2 to TRBJ1-1; TRBD1 might be the D (5 bases). The CDR3 is 17 amino acids. Germline V CDR1 and CDR2: SGHAT, FQNNGV. Trimming shortened V by 3 bases and J by 0 bases, and 17 bases separated the two germline ends. The CDR3 loop reads CASSFWGRGNLNTEAFF. CDR3 DNA: TGTGCCAGCAGCTTCTGGGGTAGGGGAAATCTGAACACTGAAGCTTTCTTT.

V usage is TRBV10-3 and J usage is TRBJ2-3; 13 bases agree with TRBD2. Per germline, CDR1 ENHRY and CDR2 SYGVKD. V shed 2 bases, J shed 7 bases, and the junction held 6 bases outside the gene matches. The CDR3 covers 16 residues. The CDR3 DNA follows: TGTGCCATCAGTGAGGCCCCGGGACTAGCGGGGTATACGCAGTATTTT. Its protein product is CAISEAPGLAGYTQYF.

This clonotype has a handful of counts. The rearrangement uses TRBV25-1 and TRBJ2-5; D perhaps matches TRBD2 (5 bases). V lost 3 bases, J lost 1 base, and 12 bases lay in between. Germline V gene sequence: CDR1 MGHDK, CDR2 SYGVNS. This CDR3 spans 15 amino acids. The CDR3, as DNA: TGTGCCAGCAGTGATCGAGCGGAAACCCAAGAGACCCAGTACTTC. It encodes CASSDRAETQETQYF.

The chain uses TRBV2 and TRBJ2-7, with D possibly being TRBD1 (6 bases). Germline V gene sequence: CDR1 SNHLY, CDR2 FYNNEI. The CDR3 is 14 amino acids. The ends were cut back, 5 bases at V and 0 bases at J, with 11 bases in the middle. DNA of the CDR3: TGTGCCAGCAGTCGGGACAACCGCTCCTACGAGCAGTACTTC. As protein: CASSRDNRSYEQYF.